This T cell receptor beta chain was observed in a study of cytomegalovirus exposure and HLA in healthy donors (dated by TCRdb to the late 2010s). Turning to the overall study: In an earlier analysis of 587 of the donors, 250 to 350 Gb of sequence data and roughly 100 million unique TCR beta sequences from about 179 million T cells were reported. An early release covering over 500 HLA-typed donors comprised approximately 290 gigabases of sequencing data and roughly 85 million unique TCR sequences. The genetic ancestry cluster associated with self-reported Caucasian donors included 81% of the roughly 360 genotyped donors. The aim of the study was to test whether cataloging public T cell receptors could identify signatures of past pathogen exposure. The study profiled the T cell repertoires of hundreds of subjects by immunosequencing and related them to cytomegalovirus serostatus. A separate validation cohort of roughly 120 different subjects was used in addition to the roughly 670-subject first cohort. High-throughput TCR immunosequencing, statistical association of individual TCRs with disease status, and machine learning were combined to predict cytomegalovirus infection status. In a later analysis, previously published TCR beta repertoires from 666 donors were re-analyzed and high-resolution HLA genotyping was added so that TCR occurrence patterns could be studied. Rather than using new phenotypic data, the later analysis identified candidate immune exposures from TCR beta sequences and from how often those sequences occurred across donors. An earlier analysis of approximately 630 of the donors applied high-throughput TCR beta sequencing to assess whether each TCR beta V gene segment acted as functional or pseudogenic. Donor age, sex, ethnicity and CMV serostatus were compiled together with the repertoire data. A later genetic analysis took genome-wide SNP genotypes for about three fifths of the roughly 670 donors and used that subset as a discovery cohort. Every discovery cohort repertoire had been produced on one sequencing platform. HLA typing covered class I and class II loci at four-digit resolution. Typing coverage varied by locus: roughly 620-640 donors for A, B, C, DRB1 and DQB1; approximately 560 for DQA1; 606 for DPA1; approximately 490 for DPB1. Several DR-DQ haplotypes were treated as single units for association and clustering because of strong linkage in the cohort. Among approximately 370 genotyped donors of the cohort, an average of roughly 230,000 unique TCR beta nucleotide sequences was sequenced per donor, of which about 18% were non-productive.

Library construction relied on the immunoSEQ multiplex PCR assay. For the multiplex PCR, a mixture combining 60 forward primers for TCR Vbeta segments and 13 reverse primers for TCR Jbeta segments was used. A multiplex PCR assay on genomic DNA amplified the CDR3 region of rearranged TCR beta genes. On the Illumina HiSeq System, the amplified TCR beta libraries were sequenced as 87-base-pair reads. The authors' pipeline ran thus. Across the 600 to 700 repertoires, a later analysis counted tens of millions of unique TCR beta chains, roughly 11 million of which were shared by at least two donors. To remove PCR and sequencing errors, raw reads were error-corrected and collapsed into unique sequences using a nearest-neighbor algorithm that merged closely related sequences. Alignment of CDR3 sequences to IMGT reference sequences was used to assign V, D and J gene segments. For a sequence to be retained, a match of at least six nucleotides was required to both a V gene segment and a J gene segment. A rearrangement counted as productive if the CDR3 had no stop codons and remained in frame with V and J, and every other rearrangement counted as non-productive. CDR3 was defined by IMGT convention, running from the second conserved V-encoded cysteine to the conserved J-encoded phenylalanine. In an earlier analysis of some 550 of the donors, sequences lacking an unambiguous match to a single V gene segment were excluded. In an earlier analysis of around 590 of the donors, a V segment was called functional when productive rearrangements were above 56.7%, and segregating when the standard deviation between donors exceeded 5%. A statistical classification framework was developed to diagnose cytomegalovirus status using the catalog of TCR beta chain sequences. In a later analysis, TCR nucleotide sequences were compared against IMGT/GENE-DB human TR gene sequences so that V and J genes could be assigned. A later analysis assigned CDR3 sequences and most-parsimonious VDJ recombination scenarios with the TCRdist pipeline. In a later analysis, each TCR beta chain was defined by its CDR3 amino acid sequence together with its V-gene family, and reads lacking a unique V-gene family were excluded. A later analysis removed nearly 600 highly shared, low-generation-probability nucleotide sequences to deal with suspected cross-contamination and a sequencing artifact. A later analysis calculated a clonal expansion index for each public chain from normalized within-repertoire ranks of inferred template counts. In a later analysis, generation probabilities were computed using a VDJ recombination model fitted to out-of-frame rearrangements, and the results were checked against IGoR. In a later analysis, hypergeometric tests were used to score TCR-TCR, TCR-HLA and TCR-CMV co-occurrence, with a repertoire-size bias correction applied to TCR pairs. In a later analysis, false discovery rates were estimated by permuting HLA or CMV assignments 20 times. A later analysis grouped co-occurring TCRs with DBSCAN, adding TCRdist sequence similarity when clustering within HLA-allele-positive subsets. Co-occurrence clustering excluded repertoires with fewer than 30,000 or more than 120,000 public chains, plus five with anomalous nucleotide sharing. The clones in this table, taken by TCRdb from immuneACCESS, are in-frame only. Not every clone is retained; where verified, under half of the shortfall comes from an unresolved V gene, and the cause of the rest is unknown. That table supplies the V and J calls and clone size; D and trimming were determined from the DNA. The sample records under 150,000 clones, around 80% of which are singletons. The biggest ten clones account for 2% to 3% of the sample.

Points the paper makes about the study in general: Compared with equally common non-associated chains, HLA-associated TCR beta chains in a later analysis were more clonally expanded and had lower generation probabilities. Because counts were too low, some 17 rarely observed V segments, including chromosome 9 orphons, were left out of the earlier analysis of approximately 500 of the donors. The authors suggested that the approach could potentially be extended to other disease states and immunological phenotypes. V-gene and J-gene trimming of TCR beta chains was associated with a missense DCLRE1C variant in a later genetic analysis, and the association was replicated in an independent cohort. The cohort was sequenced for TCR beta chains only, and without alpha or paired-chain data the features that could be detected were limited. A cluster of highly shared sequence variants was judged likely to be a technical artifact of the sequencing pipeline. When HLA alleles, especially DR and DQ, strongly co-occurred, attributing TCR associations to individual alleles was difficult. The 87-base-pair reads could not distinguish some IMGT-functional V segments, including TRBV6-2 and TRBV6-3, so those segments were excluded. A further reported finding was that TCR beta sequences accurately predicted the HLA-A and HLA-B alleles for most subjects in the first cohort. A later analysis associated about 17,000 TCR beta sequences with specific HLA alleles at a false discovery rate of 0.05. Correlated functional status among segregating V segments might be attributable to linkage disequilibrium, but an unknown experimental factor could not be ruled out. Presence/absence analyses assumed roughly uniform sequencing depth across donors, an assumption that may not hold. In a later analysis, most CMV-associated TCR beta chains were found to appear HLA-restricted, with HLA associations seemingly driven largely by CMV exposure. In a later analysis, TCR association rates were found to vary across HLA loci, with the most associated TCRs seen for DRB1 alleles and the fewest for HLA-C alleles. While some public TCRs were present in many individuals, most TCR sequences turned up only very rarely across donors. In a later analysis, several top co-occurrence clusters were reported to appear linked to parvovirus B19, influenza, CMV and Epstein-Barr virus. For the cohort, immune exposure information was limited to CMV serostatus. Compared with the roughly 600-donor mean, donors in an Asian-associated ancestry cluster had fewer N-insertions in productive TCRs, according to a later genetic analysis. In an earlier analysis of about 540 of the donors, most TCR beta V segments were observed in productive rearrangements about 87% or about 30% of the time, broadly matching IMGT annotations. A few of the identified cytomegalovirus-associated TCR beta chains were confirmed in vitro to be specific for cytomegalovirus antigens. In the study, 150 to 200 TCR beta chains were listed as associated with cytomegalovirus. HLA typing was unavailable for some donors at each locus, so association tests used only the typed subset. The classifier was reported to diagnose cytomegalovirus status with high specificity and sensitivity in both the original cohort and the validation cohort.

As concerns this clone: The antigen it binds to is not known. The sample holds no much larger clone one base away, and base qualities are not on file. This sample also contains other DNA sequences that code for the same CDR3.

According to the germline V gene, CDR1 reads SGHTA and CDR2 reads FQGNSA. From V the trimming removes 3 bases and from J it removes 7 bases, while the gene matches leave 8 bases of the junction unaccounted for. Including cysteine and phenylalanine, the CDR3 has 16 amino acids. Only the CDR3 DNA stays, 48 bases, in frame from base 1. The cohort was made up of 500 to 850 healthy bone marrow donors. Cohort members were all nominally healthy when sampled, although unrecorded immune exposures were likely present. The donor tested CMV seronegative, placing the donor among the 350 to 400 seronegative members of the cohort. A peripheral blood sample was provided by each donor, and peripheral blood mononuclear cells were used for TCR beta sequencing. The Qiagen DNeasy Blood Extraction Kit was used to extract genomic DNA from the blood cell samples.

The rearrangement joined TRBV7-2 to TRBJ2-3; 12 junctional bases match TRBD1. The receptor comes from a man aged 45-65 years in good health and CMV-seronegative. What was sequenced was PBMCs. The sequence in DNA is TGTGCCAGCAGCTTTCTCGGGACAGGGGGCGTGAATACGCAGTATTTT. Its translation reads: CASSFLGTGGVNTQYF. The CDR3, completed at both ends by the reference TRBV7-2 and TRBJ2-3 genes, gives the full variable domain GAGVSQSPSNKVTEKGKDVELRCDPISGHTALYWYRQSLGQGLEFLIYFQGNSAPDKSGLPSDRFSAERTGGSVSTLTIQRTQQEDSAVYLCASSFLGTGGVNTQYFGPGTRLTVL.